This entry features one T cell receptor beta chain sequence. This sample is part of a study of cytotoxic CD8 clonotypes in ibrutinib-treated CLL. Clones were read by immunoSEQ multiplex PCR, and TCRdb kept only the in-frame ones, dropping some. The sample shows 90,000 to 95,000 clones, roughly three quarters of them seen only once. The ends were cut back, 0 bases at V and 9 bases at J, with 9 bases in the middle. The germline V gene has CDR1 SGHDN and CDR2 FVKESK. The CDR3 has 13 residues. The rearrangement links TRBV14 to TRBJ2-1; D gene unclear. This TCR was recovered from a human donor with chronic lymphocytic leukemia. The specimen comprised PBMCs, sampled after 24 months of ibrutinib treatment. CDR3 sequence reads: CASSQDRAGEQFF. The CDR3 region has the DNA TGTGCCAGCAGCCAAGATCGAGCCGGTGAGCAGTTCTTC.